Below are 2 T cell receptor beta chains sequenced from a single sample in a study of blood T cell repertoires in COVID-19. Method: immunoSEQ multiplex PCR; TCRdb's copy keeps in-frame clones and lacks some. The profile shows 100,000 to 120,000 clones, approximately 79% of them singletons. Material for sequencing was peripheral blood. These receptors all stem from a woman over 75 with active or convalescent COVID-19.

The chain uses TRBV3-1 (or the pseudogene TRBV3-2) and TRBJ2-1, with a weak D call TRBD2 (6 bases). The V end lost 0 bases, the J end lost 7 bases, and 13 bases lay between the germline ends. There are 15 residues in the CDR3. Germline V gene data show CDR1 as LGHDT and CDR2 as YNNKEL (reference sequence). CDR3 sequence (DNA): TGTGCCAGCAGCCAAGACAGTGCCCGGGGGAATGAGCAGTTCTTC. This translates into CASSQDSARGNEQFF.

This clone showed up just a few times. The V gene is TRBV18, the J gene TRBJ2-3; possible D gene TRBD2, 6 bases. There are 17 residues in the CDR3. Germline CDR1 KGHSH, CDR2 LQKENI. V was pared by 5 bases and J by 0 bases, with 18 bases between. The CDR3 spells CASSRPGDGASTDTQYF. For the CDR3, the DNA is TGTGCCAGCTCAAGGCCGGGAGACGGAGCTAGCACAGATACGCAGTATTTT.